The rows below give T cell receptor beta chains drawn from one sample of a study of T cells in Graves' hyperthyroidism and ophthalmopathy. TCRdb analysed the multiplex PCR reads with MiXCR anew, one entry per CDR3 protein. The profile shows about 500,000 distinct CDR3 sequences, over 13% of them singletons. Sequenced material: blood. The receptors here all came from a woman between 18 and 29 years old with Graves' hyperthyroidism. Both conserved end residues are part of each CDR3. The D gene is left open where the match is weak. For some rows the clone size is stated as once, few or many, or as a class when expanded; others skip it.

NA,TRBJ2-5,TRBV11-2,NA,TGTGCCAGCAGCTTACTGCGGATCAAAGGGGAGACCCAGTACTTC,CASSLLRIKGETQYF
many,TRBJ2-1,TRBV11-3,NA,TGTGCCAGCAGCCCGCGGGGCCGCCAAACTAACAATGAGCAGTTCTTC,CASSPRGRQTNNEQFF
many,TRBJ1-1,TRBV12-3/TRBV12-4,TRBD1,TGTGCCAGCAGTCCGGGACAGGGGGCGCATACTGAAGCTTTCTTT,CASSPGQGAHTEAFF
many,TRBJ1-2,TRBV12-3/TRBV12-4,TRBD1,TGTGCCAGCAGTCTCCAACAGGGGAACTATGGCTACACCTTC,CASSLQQGNYGYTF
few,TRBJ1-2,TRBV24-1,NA,TGTGCCACCGGTGATCCACAGGGAAACTATGGCTACACCTTC,CATGDPQGNYGYTF
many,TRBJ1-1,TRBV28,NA,TGTGCCAGCAGTTTACAGGGCAGCCACACTGAAGCTTTCTTT,CASSLQGSHTEAFF
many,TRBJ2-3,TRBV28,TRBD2,TGTGCCAGCAGCACCGGCGGGCGGGAGGTTGTAGATACGCAGTATTTT,CASSTGGREVVDTQYF
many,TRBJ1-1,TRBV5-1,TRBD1,TGCGCCAGCAGCGGAGACAGGGCGGGTGACACTGAAGCTTTCTTT,CASSGDRAGDTEAFF
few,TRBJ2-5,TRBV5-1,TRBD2,TGCGCCAGCAGCTTAGACCCGGGGGGAAAGACCCAGTACTTC,CASSLDPGGKTQYF
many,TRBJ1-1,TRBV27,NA,TGTGCCAGCAGTTTATCGAAGGCCCTGAGCACTGAAGCTTTCTTT,CASSLSKALSTEAFF
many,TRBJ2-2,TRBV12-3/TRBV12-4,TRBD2,TGTGCCAGCAGTTTAGGGACTAGCGGATCCACCGGGGAGCTGTTTTTT,CASSLGTSGSTGELFF
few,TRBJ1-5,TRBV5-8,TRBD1,TGTGCCAGCAGCCTGGAACTGGACAGGGTAGATCAGCCCCAGCATTTT,CASSLELDRVDQPQHF
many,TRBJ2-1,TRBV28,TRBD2,TGTGCCAGCAGTCCGTACGGGACTAGCGGGATGGGTTACTATGAGCAGTTCTTC,CASSPYGTSGMGYYEQFF
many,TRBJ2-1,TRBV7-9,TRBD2,TGTGCCAGCAGCTCAGGCCCGGGACTAGCGGGCTACAATGAGCAGTTCTTC,CASSSGPGLAGYNEQFF
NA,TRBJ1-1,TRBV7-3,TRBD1,TGTGCCAGCAGCTTAGGTGGGGACAGGGCCATGAACACTGAAGCTTTCTTT,CASSLGGDRAMNTEAFF
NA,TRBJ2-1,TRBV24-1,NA,TGTGCCACCAGTGATTTCCGCCCTACCTCCCTCAATGAGCAGTTCTTC,CATSDFRPTSLNEQFF
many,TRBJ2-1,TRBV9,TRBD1,TGTGCCAGCAGCGAGGGACAGCCTATAACGAGCTCCTACAATGAGCAGTTCTTC,CASSEGQPITSSYNEQFF
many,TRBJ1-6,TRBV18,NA,TGTGCCAGCTCAAGCTCCTATAATTCACCCCTCCACTTT,CASSSSYNSPLHF
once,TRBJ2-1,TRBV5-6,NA,TGTGCCTGCAGCCTCGGGACAGAGCAGTTCTTC,CACSLGTEQFF
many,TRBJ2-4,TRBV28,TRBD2,TGTGCCAGCAGTTTATACGGGGGAGTAGCGGGAGAGGGACTAGCCAAAAACATTCAGTACTTC,CASSLYGGVAGEGLAKNIQYF
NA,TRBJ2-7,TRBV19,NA,TGTGCCAGTAGTAATGTGATGCGAACCTACGAGCAGTACTTC,CASSNVMRTYEQYF
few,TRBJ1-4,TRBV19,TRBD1,TGTGCCAGTAGTGGGACAGGGTACGAAAAACTGTTTTTT,CASSGTGYEKLFF
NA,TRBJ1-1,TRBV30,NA,TGTGCCTGGAGTGCCCGTGGAGGGCCTGGGACTGAAGCTTTCTTT,CAWSARGGPGTEAFF
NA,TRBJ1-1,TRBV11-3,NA,TGTGCCGGCAGTCCAGACCCTCGAGGCACTGAAGCTTTCTTT,CAGSPDPRGTEAFF
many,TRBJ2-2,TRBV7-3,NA,TGTGCCAGCAGTCCGTCCCCAGGGGCGAACACCGGGGAGCTGTTTTTT,CASSPSPGANTGELFF
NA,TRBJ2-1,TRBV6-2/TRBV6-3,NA,TGTGCCAGCAGTTACGGAGACTCCGGATCCCAGGTGCAGTTCTTC,CASSYGDSGSQVQFF
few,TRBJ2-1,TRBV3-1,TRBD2,TGTGCCAGCAGCCAACCTGGGACTAGCTTTTACAATGAGCAGTTCTTC,CASSQPGTSFYNEQFF
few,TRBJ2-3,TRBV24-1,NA,TGTGCCACCAGTGATTTCGACGAGGGGACAGATACGCAGTATTTT,CATSDFDEGTDTQYF
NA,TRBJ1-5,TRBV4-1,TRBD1,TGCGCCAGCAGCCACACTGGACAGGGGGCTGGTCAGCCCCAGCATTTT,CASSHTGQGAGQPQHF
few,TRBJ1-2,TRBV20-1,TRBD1,TGCAGTGCGGTGGGACAGAACTATGGCTACACCTTC,CSAVGQNYGYTF
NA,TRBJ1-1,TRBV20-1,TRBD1,TGCAGTGCTCCCGGACAGGAGAACACTGAAGCTTTCTTT,CSAPGQENTEAFF
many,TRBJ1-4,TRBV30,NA,TGTGCCTGGAGTGTAGATTCGTTGGACAGCGGGAATGAAAAACTGTTTTTT,CAWSVDSLDSGNEKLFF
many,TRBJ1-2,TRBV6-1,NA,TGTGCCAGCAGTGTCGGCAGGGCGCGCGTCGATGGCTACACCTTC,CASSVGRARVDGYTF
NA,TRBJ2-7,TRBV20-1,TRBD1,TGCAGTGCTATGGTGTTGCTGGGACAGTTAAGTCCCGAGCAGTACTTC,CSAMVLLGQLSPEQYF
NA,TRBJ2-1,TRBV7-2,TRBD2,TGTGCCAGCAGCTTAGAAGTGTATACTAGCGGGAGTAATGAGCAGTTCTTC,CASSLEVYTSGSNEQFF
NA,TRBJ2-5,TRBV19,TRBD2,TGTGCCAGTAGTATAGTGGGGCTAGCGGGAGAGACCCAGTACTTC,CASSIVGLAGETQYF
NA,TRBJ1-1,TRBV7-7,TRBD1,TGTGCTAGCAGCCCCTGGACAGGGGGGAACACTGAAGCTTTCTTT,CASSPWTGGNTEAFF
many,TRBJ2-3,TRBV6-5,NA,TGTGCCAGCAGTTACTCCCCGTTAGCGGATACGCAGTATTTT,CASSYSPLADTQYF
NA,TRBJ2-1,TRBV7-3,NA,TGTGCCAGCAGAAAAGGGGAAGGGCATGAGCAGTTCTTC,CASRKGEGHEQFF
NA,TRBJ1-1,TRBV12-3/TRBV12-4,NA,TGTGCCAGCAGTTTTGCGGGATACACTGAAGCTTTCTTT,CASSFAGYTEAFF
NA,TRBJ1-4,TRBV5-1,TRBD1,TGCGCCAGCAGCTTGGACACCACAGGGGTTAATGAAAAACTGTTTTTT,CASSLDTTGVNEKLFF
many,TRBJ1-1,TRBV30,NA,TGTGCCTGGATTAGCGGTGGAAGGGACGGCACTGAAGCTTTCTTT,CAWISGGRDGTEAFF
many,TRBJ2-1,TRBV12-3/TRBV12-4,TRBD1,TGTGCCCAATCGGAAGGGGACAGGTACAATGAGCAGTTCTTC,CAQSEGDRYNEQFF
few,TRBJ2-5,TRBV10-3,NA,TGTGCCATCAGAGACAACCTTAACAGGGGAGGGCAAGAGACCCAGTACTTC,CAIRDNLNRGGQETQYF
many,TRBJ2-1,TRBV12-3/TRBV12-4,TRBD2,TGTGCCAGCAGACTAGCGGGAGGGCTCCCCGAGCAGTTCTTC,CASRLAGGLPEQFF
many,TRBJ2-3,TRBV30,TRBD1,TGTGCCTGGAGTGTAGGACAGGGACGGACAGATACGCAGTATTTT,CAWSVGQGRTDTQYF
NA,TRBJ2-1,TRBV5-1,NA,TGCGCCAGCAGCTTTAGCTATGAGCAGTTCTTC,CASSFSYEQFF
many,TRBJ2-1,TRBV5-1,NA,TGCGCCAGCAGCTTGGGGGACCCAGGGCGCTACAATGAGCAGTTCTTC,CASSLGDPGRYNEQFF
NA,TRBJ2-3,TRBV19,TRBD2,TGTGGAACGGGACTAGCGGGAGGAGATACGCAGTATTTT,CGTGLAGGDTQYF
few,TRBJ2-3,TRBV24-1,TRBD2,TGTGCCACAAGTCTAGCGGGAGATACAGATACGCAGTATTTT,CATSLAGDTDTQYF
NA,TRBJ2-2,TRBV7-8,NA,TGTGCCAGCAGCTATACCTTCACAGGGTTTCCTGGGGAGCTGTTTTTT,CASSYTFTGFPGELFF
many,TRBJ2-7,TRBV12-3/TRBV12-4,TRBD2,TGTGCCAGCACCCCGGGACTAGCGGGAGGACAGGAGCAGTACTTC,CASTPGLAGGQEQYF
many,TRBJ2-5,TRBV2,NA,TGTGCCAGCAAGTCGTGGACGGCGGAGACCCAGTACTTC,CASKSWTAETQYF
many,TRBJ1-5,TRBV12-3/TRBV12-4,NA,TGTGCCAGCAGGGCAGGGGAATATCAGCCCCAGCATTTT,CASRAGEYQPQHF
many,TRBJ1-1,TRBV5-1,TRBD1,TGCGCCAGCAGCAGCGGACAGGTCGTGAACACTGAAGCTTTCTTT,CASSSGQVVNTEAFF
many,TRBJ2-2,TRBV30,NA,TGTGCCTGGGTTCCTCTTGGCACCGGGGAGCTGTTTTTT,CAWVPLGTGELFF
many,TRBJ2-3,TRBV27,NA,TGTGCCAGCAGGGCGGGGGCCACAGATACGCAGTATTTT,CASRAGATDTQYF
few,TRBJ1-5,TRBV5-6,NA,TGTGCCAGCAGCGCGAGTTTTAGCAATCAGCCCCAGCATTTT,CASSASFSNQPQHF
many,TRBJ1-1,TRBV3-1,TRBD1,TGTGCCAGCAGCCCCTCCAGGGACAGGCAAGCTTTCTTT,CASSPSRDRQAFF
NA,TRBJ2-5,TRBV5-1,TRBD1,TGCGCCAGCAGCGGGACAGGGTTGGAGACCCAGTACTTC,CASSGTGLETQYF